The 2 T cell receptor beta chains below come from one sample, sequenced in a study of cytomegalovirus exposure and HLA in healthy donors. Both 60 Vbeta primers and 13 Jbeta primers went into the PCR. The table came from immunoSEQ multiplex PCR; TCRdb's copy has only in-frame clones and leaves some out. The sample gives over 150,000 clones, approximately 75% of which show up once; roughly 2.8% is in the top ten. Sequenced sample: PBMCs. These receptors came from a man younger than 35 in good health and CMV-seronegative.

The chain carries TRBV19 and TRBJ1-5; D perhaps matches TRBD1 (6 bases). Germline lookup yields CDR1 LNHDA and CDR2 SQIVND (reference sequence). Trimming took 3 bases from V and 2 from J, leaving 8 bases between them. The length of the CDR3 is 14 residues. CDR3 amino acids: CASSIPGGNQPQHF. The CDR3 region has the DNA TGTGCCAGTAGTATCCCAGGGGGCAATCAGCCCCAGCATTTT.

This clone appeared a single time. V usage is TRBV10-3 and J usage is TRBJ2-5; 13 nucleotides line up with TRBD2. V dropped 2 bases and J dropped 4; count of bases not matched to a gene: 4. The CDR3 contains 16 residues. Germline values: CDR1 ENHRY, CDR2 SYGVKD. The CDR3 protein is CAISEQGTSGAETQYF. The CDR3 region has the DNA TGTGCCATCAGTGAGCAGGGGACTAGCGGGGCAGAGACCCAGTACTTC.